The following is a TCR beta chain sequence with its context. Its antigen is unidentified. This entry belongs to a study of cytomegalovirus exposure and HLA in healthy donors. Study outcomes and limitations: What a later analysis showed was that several of the most significant clusters appeared linked to common viral pathogens. Prior analysis indicated that the majority of TCR beta V segments exhibited productivity approximately 87% or approximately 30% of the time.

The CDR3 is made up of 16 amino acids. Germline trimming cut 5 bases from V and 0 bases from J; bases unmatched to any gene: 4. Per germline, CDR1 SNHLY and CDR2 FYNNEI. PCR primers comprised 60 Vbeta and 13 Jbeta primers. Sequencing was performed with immunoSEQ multiplex PCR; in TCRdb, only in-frame clones are kept and a portion is missing. Across roughly 190,000 clones, the top ten clones capture about 0.81% of the sample. The receptor was isolated from a woman under 30 in good health and CMV-seropositive. Sample: PBMCs. The V call is TRBV2, the J call TRBJ2-1; TRBD2 aligns across 10 bases. This CDR3 is CASSLASGSSYNEQFF. The CDR3 region has the DNA TGTGCCAGCAGTCTCGCTAGCGGGAGCTCCTACAATGAGCAGTTCTTC.